The rows below give T cell receptor beta chains drawn from one sample of a study of OX40 agonist ivuxolimab in advanced cancers. The data were produced by immunoSEQ multiplex PCR, yet TCRdb's version contains in-frame clones alone and is incomplete. This sample yields about 82,000 clones, of which around 90% are seen a single time; 6.5% to 9% belongs to the top ten. The source was CD4+ or CD8+ T cells sorted from blood, collected in a trial of the OX40 agonist ivuxolimab. These receptors were collected from an adult with an advanced solid tumor such as melanoma, head and neck, liver or kidney cancer. CDR3s include the opening cysteine and the closing phenylalanine or tryptophan. Each record gives: J gene, V gene, CDR3 protein.

j_call: TRBJ2-7; v_call: TRBV28; cdr3_aa: CASRGVRVSYEQYF
j_call: TRBJ2-7; v_call: TRBV4-1; cdr3_aa: CASSQAILAASYEQYF
j_call: TRBJ2-2; v_call: TRBV10-3; cdr3_aa: CAISERDTGELFF
j_call: TRBJ2-7; v_call: TRBV11-2; cdr3_aa: CASSLGSPLNYEQYF
j_call: TRBJ1-5; v_call: TRBV28; cdr3_aa: CASRKTGGSNQPQHF
j_call: TRBJ1-2; v_call: TRBV27; cdr3_aa: CASGQGAMYDGYTF
j_call: TRBJ2-7; v_call: TRBV5-1; cdr3_aa: CASSLTSYEQYF
j_call: TRBJ2-1; v_call: TRBV9; cdr3_aa: CASSVGDRYNEQFF
j_call: TRBJ2-1; v_call: TRBV27; cdr3_aa: CASSPTSSPNEQFF
j_call: TRBJ2-7; v_call: TRBV21-1; cdr3_aa: CASSKEKGAGKAYEQYF
j_call: TRBJ2-1; v_call: TRBV9; cdr3_aa: CASSGSGSIHNEQFF
j_call: TRBJ2-7; v_call: TRBV20-1; cdr3_aa: CSASTHEQYF
j_call: TRBJ1-1; v_call: TRBV5-4; cdr3_aa: CASSSGTGTMNTEAFF
j_call: TRBJ2-7; v_call: TRBV28; cdr3_aa: CASSFTGESYEQYF
j_call: TRBJ1-2; v_call: TRBV28; cdr3_aa: CASSQGDRPDYGYTF
j_call: TRBJ2-5; v_call: TRBV28; cdr3_aa: CASSLLIQETQYF
j_call: TRBJ1-1; v_call: TRBV11-2; cdr3_aa: CASSLGQAIEAFF
j_call: TRBJ2-3; v_call: TRBV2; cdr3_aa: CASSDSGRSTDTQYF
j_call: TRBJ2-3; v_call: TRBV7-9; cdr3_aa: CASSREGQGALKDTQYF
j_call: TRBJ2-3; v_call: TRBV28; cdr3_aa: CASNEGAADTQYF
j_call: TRBJ1-2; v_call: TRBV2; cdr3_aa: CASSEAGGSYGYTF
j_call: TRBJ2-7; v_call: TRBV7-3; cdr3_aa: CASSLPDRPVDSYEQYF
j_call: TRBJ1-2; v_call: TRBV27; cdr3_aa: CASSLITTGGAYGYTF